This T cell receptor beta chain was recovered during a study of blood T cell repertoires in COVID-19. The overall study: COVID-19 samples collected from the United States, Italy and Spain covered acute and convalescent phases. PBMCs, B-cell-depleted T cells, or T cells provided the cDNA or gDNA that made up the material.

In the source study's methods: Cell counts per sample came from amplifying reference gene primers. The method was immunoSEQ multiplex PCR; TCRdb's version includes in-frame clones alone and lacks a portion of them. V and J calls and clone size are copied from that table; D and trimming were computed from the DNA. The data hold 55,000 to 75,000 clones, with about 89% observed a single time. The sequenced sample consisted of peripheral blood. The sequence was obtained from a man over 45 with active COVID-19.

DNA of the CDR3: TGCGCCAGCAGTCAGCCGCCACGGTCCTCCTATAATTCACCCCTCCACTTT. This gives the protein CASSQPPRSSYNSPLHF. The chain links TRBV23-1 to TRBJ1-6; D unresolved. TRBV23-1 is designated an ORF whose function remains uncertain. Trimming shortened V by 3 bases and J by 0 bases, and 12 bases separated the two germline ends. The CDR3 sequence is 17 residues long.